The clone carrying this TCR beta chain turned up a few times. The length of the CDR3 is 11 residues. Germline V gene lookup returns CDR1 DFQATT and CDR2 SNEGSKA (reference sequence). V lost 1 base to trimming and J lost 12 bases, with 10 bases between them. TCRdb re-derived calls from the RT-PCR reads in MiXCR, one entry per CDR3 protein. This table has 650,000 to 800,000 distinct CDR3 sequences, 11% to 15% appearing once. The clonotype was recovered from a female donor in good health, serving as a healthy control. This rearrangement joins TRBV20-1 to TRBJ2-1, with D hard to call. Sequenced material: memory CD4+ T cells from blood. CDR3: CSARVPPLQFF. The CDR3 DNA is TGCAGTGCTAGAGTCCCCCCTCTGCAGTTCTTC.